Detailed here is one TCR beta chain. Its antigen is not known. The table came from immunoSEQ multiplex PCR; TCRdb's copy has only in-frame clones and leaves some out. The data hold 40,000 or so clones, with 80% to 95% observed a single time. The data are from a study of OX40 agonist ivuxolimab in advanced cancers. As for the study in general: Of the patients, three showed partial responses, one with hepatocellular carcinoma and two with cutaneous melanoma.

Study observations and caveats: Dosing at 0.1 to 3.0 mg/kg was accompanied by clonal expansion of CD4+ and CD8+ blood T cells by week 6.

The source is an adult with an advanced solid tumor such as melanoma, head and neck, liver or kidney cancer. The material sequenced was CD4+ or CD8+ T cells sorted from blood, taken in a trial of the OX40 agonist ivuxolimab.

The CDR3 is CASSGLAEQYF. DNA for the CDR3: TGTGCCAGCAGCGGACTCGCCGAGCAGTACTTC. The V gene is TRBV5-8, the J gene TRBJ2-7, with a weak D call TRBD2 (5 bases). The CDR3 loop spans 11 amino acids. In germline, CDR1 is SGHTS, CDR2 YDEGEE. Trimming cost V 4 bases and J 6 bases, with 8 bases left between them.